This TCR beta chain comes out of a study of regulatory T cells in long-lasting Graves disease. Relying on iRepertoire HTBI primers and Arm-PCR of CDR3 regions, the team built TCR beta libraries. Via MiXCR, TCRdb re-called the multiplex PCR reads, giving one row per CDR3 protein. This sample yields about 440,000 distinct CDR3 sequences, of which about 17% are seen a single time; approximately 22% belongs to the top ten. After removal of 6 bases from V and 2 bases from J, the junction contained 9 bases not matched to a gene. Looked up from germline, CDR1 is DFQATT and CDR2 is SNEGSKA (reference sequence). The CDR3 is made up of 16 amino acids. This sample's time point: newly diagnosed GD, antithyroid drugs for less than 3 months. Isolated PBMC RNA provided the starting material for the TCR library. At least ten counts were recorded for this clonotype. These data were also reused for a study on T cells in Graves' hyperthyroidism and ophthalmopathy.

The sample was peripheral blood mononuclear cells (PBMCs), taken at new diagnosis, from a patient treated with antithyroid drugs. This chain uses TRBV20-1 with TRBJ2-3; TRBD2 agrees at 12 bases. The TCR was taken from a woman in her late teens or twenties with Graves disease. CDR3 coding DNA: TGCAGTGCCCACGGACTAGCGGGACCCTCCACAGATACGCAGTATTTT. It specifies CSAHGLAGPSTDTQYF.